The clone carrying this TCR beta chain was seen many times. Its antigen is undetermined. The entry originates in a study of human T cells and chemical hapten exposure. Study information: The study patch tested 0.01% DPC on the upper back and read results at 6 days. General observations from the study: Against controls, expanded TCRs gave rise to significantly more large CDR3 similarity clusters. The study found that DPC sensitization did not change TCRs above 1 in 1000 frequency.

Noted time point: pre-sensitization, week 0. Treatment denoted: therapeutic diphenylcyclopropenone sensitization with weekly scalp DPC. TCRdb reprocessed the RACE reads with MiXCR, giving one entry per CDR3 protein. The table shows about 42,000 distinct CDR3 sequences, with 12% occurring only once. The CDR3 length is 14 residues. Deletions cut 0 bases from V and 6 bases from J, with 9 bases between. CDR1 is SGHTA, CDR2 FQGNSA, per germline. This TCR was recovered from a young woman with alopecia areata. Some clones in this sample may be carry-over from other donors' samples. The sample consisted of whole blood, taken in connection with sensitization to the hapten diphenylcyclopropenone (DPC). The J gene is TRBJ2-1, the V gene TRBV7-2; D is possibly TRBD2 (6 bases). In DNA form, the CDR3 reads TGTGCCAGCAGCTTAGCAGGAGGGTCCAATGAGCAGTTCTTC. This gives the protein CASSLAGGSNEQFF.